This TCR beta chain emerged from a study of vaccination effects on CD4 cells after COVID-19. The overall study: It was two doses of either the BNT162b2 or mRNA-1273 vaccine that participants received.

In the case of this clone: Its antigen is as yet unknown.

Sequencing was performed with immunoSEQ multiplex PCR; in TCRdb, only in-frame clones are kept and a portion is missing. The table has 50,000 to 75,000 clones, roughly 79% seen once. Study-level results: Marked clonal contraction was seen late after vaccination (in both infection- and vaccine-induced clones). Few convalescent patients were included, and no early post-infection timepoints were sampled.

Using viral peptide pools, the ViraFEST assay grew out antigen-specific CD4+ T cells prior to sequencing. At the end of more than 8 days of culture, CD4+ T cells were isolated. Half the medium was swapped for IL-2 medium on days 3 and 7. V lost 6 bases and J 0 bases, leaving 9 bases between the germline ends. The CDR3 covers 13 residues. Germline assignment: CDR1 MNHEY and CDR2 SVGAGI. The clonotype originates from a human donor who received a COVID-19 vaccine. The chain couples TRBV6-5 to TRBJ2-7; TRBD1 is a possible D gene (6 bases). The source was CD4+ T cells from PBMCs cultured with HCoV-229E spike peptides, collected before COVID-19 vaccination. CDR3 coding DNA: TGTGCCAGCAGGGGGGACAACTCCTACGAGCAGTACGTC. Its translation: CASRGDNSYEQYV.